This entry features one TCR beta chain sequence. The antigen remains undetermined. Researchers ran the PCR with 60 Vbeta and 13 Jbeta primers. In the study's own analysis: It was a later analysis that counted 83 million or so unique TCR beta chains, of which some 10 million were shared. Assay used: immunoSEQ multiplex PCR; TCRdb lists only in-frame clones, some missing. That table supplies the V and J calls and clone size; D and trimming were determined from the DNA. The record lists about 34,000 clones, of which the ten most abundant hold 3% to 3.5%. V dropped 4 bases and J dropped 5; count of bases not matched to a gene: 14. Per the germline V gene, CDR1 is SGHRS and CDR2 is YFSETQ. This CDR3 region has 16 residues. Healthy bone marrow donors made up the donors. The data belong to a study of cytomegalovirus exposure and HLA in healthy donors. Study conclusions and caveats: Cytomegalovirus association was listed for 170 or so TCR beta chains.

This receptor was identified in a woman in her thirties or forties in good health and CMV-seropositive. The chain is built from TRBV5-1 and TRBJ2-7; 8 bases fit TRBD2. Sequenced input: PBMCs. The CDR3 region is CASSPGGAGGEDEQYF. CDR3 sequence (DNA): TGCGCCAGCAGCCCGGGAGGGGCAGGAGGGGAGGACGAGCAGTACTTC.